These 23 T cell receptor beta chains originate from one sample sequenced in a study of T cell responses to AZD1222 COVID-19 vaccine. Sequenced by immunoSEQ multiplex PCR; TCRdb stores in-frame clones only, minus some. There are approximately 100,000 clones in the sample; 85% to 90% occur only once, and 5% to 5.5% lies in the top ten. Source: peripheral blood, taken on day 0 of AZD1222 vaccination. Source of these receptors: an adult in good health.

This clone is a singleton in its sample. The gene calls are TRBV4-3 and TRBJ1-2, with D maybe TRBD1 (6 bases). This CDR3 is 14 amino acids long. Trimming shortened V by 1 base and J by 7 bases, and 13 bases separated the two germline ends. Germline CDR1 reads LGHNA; CDR2 reads YSLEER. The CDR3 sequence is CASSQVRGGVGYTF. CDR3 coding DNA: TGCGCCAGCAGCCAAGTCAGGGGAGGAGTTGGCTACACCTTC.

This chain links TRBV6-6 with TRBJ2-7; 9 positions agree with TRBD1. Per germline, CDR1 MNHNY and CDR2 SVGAGI (reference sequence). The CDR3 totals 14 residues. The V gene end was trimmed by 7 bases and the J gene end by 6 bases; junction bases not matched to a gene: 10. Here the CDR3 reads CASTNSGQGVEQYF. DNA for the CDR3: TGTGCCAGCACTAACTCGGGACAGGGTGTCGAGCAGTACTTC.

The chain links TRBV20-1 to TRBJ2-7; D is unclear. CDR1 DFQATT and CDR2 SNEGSKA come from the germline V gene (reference sequence). Trimming removed 4 bases at V and 5 bases at J, with 9 bases between. CDR3 length: 11 amino acids. CDR3 loop: CSAIIAHEQYF. The DNA of the CDR3 is TGCAGTGCTATTATAGCCCACGAGCAGTACTTC.

This chain connects TRBV28 to TRBJ1-2, with D possibly matching TRBD1 (5 bases). The CDR3 contains 11 residues. Germline CDR1 is MDHEN and CDR2 is SYDVKM. V gave up 4 bases and J gave up 8 bases, with 8 bases separating them. As DNA, the CDR3 is TGTGCCAGCAGTTCGGGGGGAGGCTACACCTTC. Translated: CASSSGGGYTF.

The J gene is TRBJ2-5, the V gene TRBV20-1; D is perhaps TRBD1 or TRBD2 (5 bases each). Between the trimmed V and J ends, which lost 3 bases and 2 bases, there was a span of 13 bases. CDR1 and CDR2 from the germline V gene are DFQATT and SNEGSKA (reference sequence). CDR3 length: 14 residues. This CDR3 is CSASLGTEQETQYF. Here the CDR3 DNA reads TGCAGTGCTAGTCTCGGGACCGAGCAAGAGACCCAGTACTTC.

This clone has a handful of counts. This chain links TRBV5-1 with TRBJ2-1; 11 positions agree with TRBD2. Per the germline V gene, CDR1 is SGHRS and CDR2 is YFSETQ. The CDR3 has 15 residues. V dropped 1 base and J dropped 9; count of bases not matched to a gene: 6. Written as DNA, the CDR3 is TGCGCCAGCAGCTTGTCGACTAGCGGGGAGGGTGAGCAGTTCTTC. Its translation is CASSLSTSGEGEQFF.

This clone came up a few times. V gene TRBV30 combines with J gene TRBJ1-2; 8 bases match TRBD1. Per germline, CDR1 GTSNPN and CDR2 SVGIG (reference sequence). The CDR3 sequence is 13 residues long. Here the CDR3 DNA reads TGTGCACGGAGGGGACAGGCGAGTTATGGCTACACCTTC. This gives the protein CARRGQASYGYTF.

This chain connects TRBV13 to TRBJ2-7; TRBD2 agrees at 12 bases. The germline CDR1 and CDR2 sequences are PRHDT and FYEKMQ (reference sequence). CDR3 size: 16 residues. J gave up 0 bases and V 5 bases, and 5 bases lay outside the gene matches. The CDR3 sequence is CASSGTSGRPSYEQYF. The CDR3 region has the DNA TGTGCCAGCAGCGGAACTAGCGGGAGGCCCTCCTACGAGCAGTACTTC.

The chain is built from TRBV9 and TRBJ2-2, with no clear D. The V gene lost 6 bases and the J gene lost 4 bases, with 13 bases spanning the gap. There are 14 residues in the CDR3. Germline V gives CDR1 SGDLS, CDR2 YYNGEE. CDR3 loop: CASNPYSSTGELFF. CDR3 sequence (DNA): TGTGCCAGCAATCCGTATAGTAGCACCGGGGAGCTGTTTTTT. The variable domain in full, with the rest retrieved from reference TRBV9 and TRBJ2-2, is DSGVTQTPKHLITATGQRVTLRCSPRSGDLSVYWYQQSLDQGLQFLIQYYNGEERAKGNILERFSAQQFPDLHSELNLSSLELGDSALYFCASNPYSSTGELFFGEGSRLTVL.

This chain's CDR3 is CASTVGGYGYTF. DNA of the CDR3: TGTGCCAGTACCGTAGGGGGTTATGGCTACACCTTC. This chain links TRBV19 with TRBJ1-2, with D possibly being TRBD1 (6 bases). The V gene's germline CDR1 is LNHDA and CDR2 SQIVND (reference sequence). Trimming took off 7 bases at V and 5 bases at J, with 11 bases between the two ends. This CDR3 has 12 amino acids.

The chain recombines TRBV20-1 with TRBJ1-2; D not resolved. Germline V gene data show CDR1 as DFQATT and CDR2 as SNEGSKA (reference sequence). The length of the CDR3 is 11 residues. Deletions cut 0 bases from V and 8 bases from J, with 7 bases between. The CDR3 protein is CSARENTGYTF. CDR3 bases: TGCAGTGCTAGAGAAAACACGGGCTACACCTTC.

This clone appeared once. The gene calls are TRBV5-8 and TRBJ1-2; D gene uncertain. The CDR3 length is 8 residues. Germline loops: CDR1 SGHTS, CDR2 YDEGEE. The V end lost 5 bases, the J end lost 7 bases, and 0 bases lay between the germline ends. CDR3: CASSGYTF. The CDR3 nucleotides are TGTGCCAGCAGTGGCTACACCTTC.

The chain couples TRBV24-1 to TRBJ1-2; no clear D gene. The CDR3 contains 14 residues. The V gene lost 0 bases and the J gene lost 3 bases, with 7 bases spanning the gap. The V gene's germline CDR1 is KGHDR and CDR2 SFDVKD. CDR3 protein: CATSDLSQHYGYTF. The CDR3 DNA is TGTGCCACCAGTGATTTGTCCCAGCACTATGGCTACACCTTC.

The chain links TRBV7-3 to TRBJ2-1, with 10 bases matching TRBD1. V lost 4 bases to trimming and J lost 6 bases; unmatched junction nucleotides: 6. From germline, CDR1 is SGHTA and CDR2 FQGTGA. This CDR3 spans 15 amino acids. In DNA form, the CDR3 reads TGTGCCAGCAGCTCCGCGGACAGGGGGGGCAATGAGCAGTTCTTC. As protein: CASSSADRGGNEQFF.

The genes are TRBV5-1 and TRBJ1-4, with TRBD1 matching over 9 bases. Trimming took 2 bases from V and 8 from J; bases not matched to a gene: 16. Germline V gene sequence: CDR1 SGHRS, CDR2 YFSETQ. The CDR3 sequence is 18 residues long. CDR3 loop: CASSFGRDRVYLGEKLFF. DNA for the CDR3: TGCGCCAGCAGCTTCGGTCGGGACAGGGTCTACCTGGGGGAAAAACTGTTTTTT.

This chain joins TRBV4-2 and TRBJ2-5, with a tentative D call TRBD1 (6 bases). Germline V CDR1 and CDR2: LGHNA, YNFKEQ. Trimming took 1 base from V and 5 from J, leaving 20 bases between them. The CDR3 totals 17 residues. CDR3 DNA: TGTGCCAGCAGCCAAGGCGATCTGGGGTCTAGGGGGGAGACCCAGTACTTC. Residues: CASSQGDLGSRGETQYF.

This sequence joins TRBV7-2 and TRBJ2-7; 12 bases line up with TRBD2. CDR1 SGHTA and CDR2 FQGNSA come from the germline V gene. The length of the CDR3 is 16 residues. With 5 bases clipped from V and 9 bases from J, the junction kept 14 bases outside the gene matches. The CDR3 DNA reads TGTGCCAGCAGCCCTCTGGGGCTAGCGGGAGGGCCCGTGCAGTACTTC. This sequence encodes CASSPLGLAGGPVQYF.

Concerning this clone itself: The junction departs from the called germline gene at one end, perhaps through a read error. CDR3 nucleotide sequence: TGTGCCAGCAGCCAAGAGTTACGGGCCGCCAGGGACTTC. Translating gives CASSQELRAARDF. The chain combines TRBV3-1 (or the pseudogene TRBV3-2) with TRBJ2-5; the D gene is possibly TRBD1 (5 bases). Germline CDR1 LGHDT, CDR2 YNNKEL (reference sequence). This CDR3 comprises 13 residues.

The chain recombines TRBV6-1 with TRBJ2-7; 8 bases are shared with TRBD2. CDR1 is MNHNS and CDR2 is SASEGT in the germline V gene. The CDR3 length is 14 residues. With 0 bases clipped from V and 2 bases from J, the junction kept 0 bases outside the gene matches. The CDR3 region is CASSEAGLAYEQYF. The CDR3 DNA follows: TGTGCCAGCAGTGAAGCGGGACTAGCCTACGAGCAGTACTTC.

This clone was counted only a few times. Written as DNA, the CDR3 is TGTGCCACCAGTGATTTCGTAAAGCCTCCATTCTCCTACAATGAGCAGTTCTTC. It codes for CATSDFVKPPFSYNEQFF. The rearrangement uses TRBV24-1 and TRBJ2-1; no clear D gene. CDR3 length: 18 amino acids. The germline V gene encodes CDR1 KGHDR and CDR2 SFDVKD. V dropped 1 base and J dropped 0 bases, with 15 bases sitting between them.

CDR3 in amino acids: CASSVWINTEAFF. In nucleotides, the CDR3 is TGTGCCAGCAGCGTTTGGATTAACACTGAAGCTTTCTTT. The rearrangement uses TRBV9 and TRBJ1-1; D unresolved. V dropped 2 bases and J dropped 2 bases, with 7 bases sitting between them. The CDR3 totals 13 residues. Germline V gives CDR1 SGDLS, CDR2 YYNGEE.

V gene TRBV7-3 combines with J gene TRBJ2-6, with TRBD2 matching over 9 bases. The V gene's germline CDR1 is SGHTA and CDR2 FQGTGA. The CDR3 covers 17 residues. V was clipped by 5 bases and J by 0 bases; unmatched bases: 5. CDR3 sequence reads: CASSGFSGSSGANVLTF. CDR3 DNA: TGTGCCAGCAGCGGTTTTAGCGGGAGCTCTGGGGCCAACGTCCTGACTTTC.

The CDR3 loop is CASSVAQLTDTQYF. Written as DNA, the CDR3 is TGTGCCAGCAGTGTGGCGCAACTCACAGATACGCAGTATTTT. This chain uses TRBV2 with TRBJ2-3; D remains unclear. Germline lookup yields CDR1 SNHLY and CDR2 FYNNEI. CDR3 length: 14 residues. Trimming pared 4 bases from V and 2 bases from J, leaving 10 bases between.